This T cell receptor (beta chain) was identified in a study of PD-1 blockade in classical Hodgkin lymphoma. Noted time point: cycle 4 day 1 (C4D1), after around six weeks of nivolumab. Every one of the patients relapsed after autologous stem cell transplantation (brentuximab vedotin exposure was variable). Isolation of CD4+ T cells from thawed PBMCs was performed by magnetic negative selection. Sequencing was performed with immunoSEQ multiplex PCR; in TCRdb, only in-frame clones are kept and a portion is missing. The table has about 30,000 clones, about 86% seen once. Turning to this clone: Its target is unknown.

Study-level findings and limits: With CD4+ cells, TCR diversity rose significantly by C4D1, but not with CD8+ cells.

V lost 0 bases and J 0 bases, leaving 10 bases between the germline ends. The CDR3 covers 16 residues. Germline CDR1 SGHDT, CDR2 YYEEEE. The input for sequencing was CD4+ T cells from blood, taken before the fourth cycle of nivolumab. This TCR was sampled from a human donor with classical Hodgkin lymphoma. The chain employs TRBV5-6 and TRBJ1-5, with no clear D. CDR3 loop: CASSLGGGNSNQPQHF. CDR3 DNA sequence: TGTGCCAGCAGCTTGGGTGGCGGGAATAGCAATCAGCCCCAGCATTTT.